A single sample is the source of the 30 T cell receptor beta chains below, sequenced in a study of blood T cell repertoires in COVID-19. The data were produced by immunoSEQ multiplex PCR, yet TCRdb's version contains in-frame clones alone and is incomplete. The repertoire holds around 65,000 clones, with roughly 91% as singletons. The sequenced sample was peripheral blood. The receptors here all came from a human donor in a cohort sampled during active COVID-19.

This chain connects TRBV25-1 to TRBJ1-4; TRBD1 matches 8 bases. This CDR3 region has 15 residues. V lost 5 bases, J lost 3 bases, and 5 bases stayed unmatched. In germline, CDR1 is MGHDK, CDR2 SYGVNS. CDR3 residues: CASSLSQGANEKLFF. Written as DNA, the CDR3 is TGTGCCAGCAGTCTCTCACAGGGGGCTAATGAAAAACTGTTTTTT.

This chain connects TRBV6-2 or TRBV6-3 to TRBJ2-3; TRBD2 agrees at 11 bases. The CDR3 extends over 18 amino acids. J gave up 1 base and V 6 bases, and 12 bases lay outside the gene matches. CDR1 is MNHEY, CDR2 SVGEGT, per germline. CDR3 protein: CASSLTSGRASGTDTQYF. As DNA, the CDR3 is TGTGCCAGCAGCCTTACTAGCGGGAGAGCCTCCGGCACAGATACGCAGTATTTT.

The J gene is TRBJ2-1, the V gene TRBV19, with TRBD2 as a possible D gene (5 bases). Germline-derived CDR1 and CDR2 are LNHDA and SQIVND (reference sequence). The length of the CDR3 is 14 residues. V lost 3 bases to trimming and J lost 7 bases, with 13 bases between them. DNA for the CDR3: TGTGCCAGTAGTATTGAACTAGAGATTAATGAGCAGTTCTTC. It encodes CASSIELEINEQFF.

The chain recombines TRBV7-2 with TRBJ2-7; 8 bases are shared with TRBD2. Germline V gene sequence: CDR1 SGHTA, CDR2 FQGNSA. V lost 8 bases and J lost 0; bases outside the gene matches: 6. The CDR3 contains 14 residues. The CDR3 nucleotides read TGTGCCAGCCGATCACTAGCGGACTCCTACGAGCAGTACTTC. It codes for CASRSLADSYEQYF.

The gene calls are TRBV7-2 and TRBJ2-7; D remains unclear. V was trimmed by 1 base and J by 6 bases, leaving 10 bases between them. CDR3 length equals 13 residues. Germline-derived CDR1 and CDR2 are SGHTA and FQGNSA. In DNA form, the CDR3 reads TGTGCCAGCAGCTTAGGGTCGGAGAGCGAGCAGTACTTC. Amino acid sequence: CASSLGSESEQYF.

The chain links TRBV7-7 to TRBJ2-5, with D maybe TRBD2 (6 bases). The CDR3 runs 12 residues. With 6 bases removed from V and 5 bases from J, the gap between germline ends came to 10 bases. CDR1 and CDR2 (germline): SSHAT, FNYEAQ (reference sequence). The CDR3 coding sequence is TGTGCCAGCAGGGGGGGAGAGGAGACCCAGTACTTC. Translation: CASRGGEETQYF.

The count of this clone is one. This chain joins TRBV5-8 and TRBJ2-3; 12 nucleotides line up with TRBD2. The trim removed 4 bases at V and 1 base at J, leaving 7 bases unmatched. The germline gives CDR1 SGHTS, CDR2 YDEGEE. The CDR3 has 17 amino acids. CDR3 amino acids: CASSPLLAGGGTDTQYF. DNA of the CDR3: TGTGCCAGCAGCCCCCTCCTAGCGGGAGGGGGCACAGATACGCAGTATTTT.

V gene TRBV5-4 combines with J gene TRBJ2-7, with no clear D. V was cut by 3 bases and J by 7 bases, with 14 bases left in between. Germline V lookup: CDR1 SGHNT, CDR2 YYREEE (reference sequence). The CDR3 is 13 residues long. The CDR3 sequence is CASSSPGVGEQYF. CDR3 DNA sequence: TGTGCCAGCAGCTCCCCCGGAGTCGGGGAGCAGTACTTC.

This clone was counted a few times. The V call is TRBV27, the J call TRBJ1-5; 8 bases line up with TRBD1. There are 16 residues in the CDR3. With V trimmed by 2 bases and J by 0 bases, 3 bases remained unmatched. CDR1 is MNHEY and CDR2 is SMNVEV in the germline V gene (reference sequence). In DNA form, the CDR3 reads TGTGCCAGCAGTTTACAGGGGGCGCGTAGCAATCAGCCCCAGCATTTT. Translation gives CASSLQGARSNQPQHF.

This chain connects TRBV18 to TRBJ1-4; D might be TRBD1 (6 bases). This CDR3 contains 16 residues. The V and J ends lost 4 bases and 0 bases respectively, with 12 bases between them. Germline CDR1 and CDR2: KGHSH and LQKENI. Written as DNA, the CDR3 is TGTGCCAGCTCACAGACTACAGGGACAACTAATGAAAAACTGTTTTTT. This gives the protein CASSQTTGTTNEKLFF.

This clone occurred once. The rearrangement uses TRBV7-9 and TRBJ2-1; weak D call: TRBD2 (5 bases). V was pared by 5 bases and J by 0 bases, with 26 bases between. CDR3 length: 20 residues. The germline V gene has CDR1 SEHNR and CDR2 FQNEAQ (reference sequence). The CDR3 sequence: CASSTYGLARRVGSYNEQFF. DNA of the CDR3: TGTGCCAGCAGCACCTACGGCCTAGCCCGTCGGGTGGGCTCCTACAATGAGCAGTTCTTC.

The gene calls are TRBV7-3 and TRBJ2-2; 7 bases map to TRBD1. The CDR3 contains 16 residues. Germline V gene lookup returns CDR1 SGHTA and CDR2 FQGTGA. V was clipped by 0 bases and J by 0 bases; unmatched bases: 1. The CDR3, as DNA: TGTGCCAGCAGCTTAACGGGGACAGCGAACACCGGGGAGCTGTTTTTT. Translating gives CASSLTGTANTGELFF.

A single count supports this clone. This chain joins TRBV5-5 and TRBJ1-2; D gene unclear. The CDR3 has 16 residues. Germline CDR1 reads SGHKS; CDR2 reads YYEKEE (reference sequence). V lost 0 bases and J 0 bases, leaving 12 bases between the germline ends. The CDR3 protein is CASSLVGSVANYGYTF. The CDR3 bases are TGTGCCAGCAGCTTGGTCGGGTCGGTAGCTAACTATGGCTACACCTTC.

This clone was recorded only once. The rearrangement links TRBV6-5 to TRBJ2-7; tentative D call: TRBD1 (5 bases). The CDR3 totals 12 residues. The germline V and J ends were trimmed by 6 bases and 7 bases, with 13 bases remaining between them. Germline CDR1 is MNHEY and CDR2 is SVGAGI. CDR3 nucleotides: TGTGCCAGCAGCCCCCCCCAGGGAGAGCAGTACTTC. Translated: CASSPPQGEQYF.

The chain combines TRBV7-6 with TRBJ2-5; 8 positions match TRBD2. Germline assignment: CDR1 SGHVS and CDR2 FNYEAQ. V gave up 3 bases and J gave up 4 bases; unmatched junction bases: 16. There are 18 residues in the CDR3. CDR3 DNA sequence: TGTGCCAGCAGCTTTCCGCAATCGGGAGGGCCGTTAGTAGAGACCCAGTACTTC. This translates into CASSFPQSGGPLVETQYF.

The chain is built from TRBV4-2 and TRBJ2-1, with TRBD2 matching 16 bases. This CDR3 has 17 residues. The junction had 8 bases not matched to a gene; V was cut back by 3 bases and J by 9 bases. Germline CDR1 reads LGHNA; CDR2 reads YNFKEQ. CDR3 protein: CASSHGGLAGGDGEQFF. CDR3 coding DNA: TGTGCCAGCAGCCATGGGGGACTAGCGGGAGGGGACGGTGAGCAGTTCTTC.

The chain recombines TRBV6-2 or TRBV6-3 with TRBJ2-1; TRBD2 matches 8 bases. The ends lost 5 bases at V and 9 bases at J; junction bases unmatched: 12. This CDR3 is built from 15 residues. The V gene's germline CDR1 is MNHEY and CDR2 SVGEGT. This CDR3 reads CASSGLAGGYSEQFF. The CDR3 nucleotides read TGTGCCAGCAGTGGTCTGGCGGGAGGATATAGTGAGCAGTTCTTC.

The chain couples TRBV23-1 to TRBJ2-1; the D gene is possibly TRBD1 (6 bases). TRBV23-1 is given ORF status, its function remaining uncertain. The CDR3 spans 16 residues. V shed 4 bases and J shed 7 bases, with 20 bases lying between them. The CDR3: CASSPPQGPEGNEQFF. The DNA for the CDR3 is TGCGCCAGCAGTCCTCCACAGGGCCCAGAGGGGAATGAGCAGTTCTTC.

This clone showed up just a few times. The genes are TRBV10-3 and TRBJ2-1; 13 bases fit TRBD2. Germline CDR1 ENHRY, CDR2 SYGVKD. After removal of 5 bases from V and 3 bases from J, the junction contained 7 bases not matched to a gene. This CDR3 has 17 residues. The CDR3 bases are TGTGCCATCAGTAGGACTAGCGGGAGTTTGGACTACAATGAGCAGTTCTTC. Its translation is CAISRTSGSLDYNEQFF.

This rearrangement joins TRBV24-1 to TRBJ1-5, with a tentative D call TRBD1 (6 bases). Germline CDR1 and CDR2: KGHDR and SFDVKD. The CDR3 consists of 15 residues. The ends were cut back, 3 bases at V and 2 bases at J, with 10 bases in the middle. Here the CDR3 reads CATSDPRGGNQPQHF. The DNA of the CDR3 is TGTGCCACCAGTGATCCCAGGGGTGGCAATCAGCCCCAGCATTTT.

This clone was seen a handful of times. CDR3 coding DNA: TGTGCCAGCAGCCGACTAGCGGGAGAGATGGGGCATGAGCAGTTCTTC. It yields the protein CASSRLAGEMGHEQFF. V usage is TRBV14 and J usage is TRBJ2-1; 12 nucleotides align to TRBD2. The CDR3 contains 16 residues. Germline CDR1 is SGHDN and CDR2 is FVKESK. With 4 bases clipped from V and 8 bases from J, the junction kept 9 bases outside the gene matches.

In this sample, this clone turned up once. The chain uses TRBV6-2 or TRBV6-3 and TRBJ1-1; the match to TRBD1 covers 7 bases. J gave up 1 base and V 4 bases, and 3 bases lay outside the gene matches. The CDR3 loop spans 14 amino acids. Germline CDR1 and CDR2: MNHEY and SVGEGT. The CDR3 bases are TGTGCCAGCAGTTCCCGGACAGGGAACACTGAAGCTTTCTTT. Its protein product is CASSSRTGNTEAFF.

This chain uses TRBV19 with TRBJ1-6; 9 nucleotides match TRBD1. Germline V gene data show CDR1 as LNHDA and CDR2 as SQIVND (reference sequence). This CDR3 comprises 14 residues. J gave up 10 bases and V 9 bases, and 10 bases lay outside the gene matches. The CDR3 nucleotides read TGTGCCAGCCGACGGGACAGGGTGCCCTCACCCCTCCACTTT. The encoded protein is CASRRDRVPSPLHF.

The chain employs TRBV5-1 and TRBJ2-3; 8 positions match TRBD2. This CDR3 spans 16 amino acids. Germline V lookup: CDR1 SGHRS, CDR2 YFSETQ. Unmatched junction bases numbered 12, after V lost 5 bases and J lost 4 bases. CDR3 nucleotides: TGCGCCAGCAGTCCCGGGACTACGGGGGGGGCAGATACGCAGTATTTT. Its translation: CASSPGTTGGADTQYF.

The chain joins TRBV9 to TRBJ2-2; D is possibly TRBD2 (6 bases). The CDR3 sequence is 14 residues long. V shed 7 bases and J shed 6 bases, with 16 bases lying between them. Germline V gene data show CDR1 as SGDLS and CDR2 as YYNGEE. The CDR3 spells CASSSGSWSGELFF. The CDR3 DNA is TGTGCCAGCTCGTCCGGGAGCTGGTCCGGGGAGCTGTTTTTT.

The chain uses TRBV6-4 and TRBJ2-3; TRBD2 agrees at 9 bases. V lost 6 bases and J lost 0; bases outside the gene matches: 7. From germline, CDR1 is MRHNA and CDR2 SNTAGT. The CDR3 runs to 16 residues. The CDR3 sequence is CASSLTTSGSTDTQYF. Written as DNA, the CDR3 is TGTGCCAGCAGCCTTACGACTAGCGGTAGCACAGATACGCAGTATTTT.

V usage is TRBV5-1 and J usage is TRBJ2-7; 7 bases agree with TRBD2. CDR1 is SGHRS, CDR2 YFSETQ, per germline. The CDR3 runs 14 residues. Trimming at V came to 4 bases and at J to 0 bases, leaving 4 bases not matched to a gene. CDR3: CASSPSGSSYEQYF. CDR3 in DNA: TGCGCCAGCAGCCCTAGCGGAAGCTCCTACGAGCAGTACTTC.

V gene TRBV28 combines with J gene TRBJ1-3; 9 bases match TRBD1. CDR1 and CDR2 (germline): MDHEN, SYDVKM. CDR3 length equals 15 residues. After removal of 5 bases from V and 4 bases from J, the junction contained 6 bases not matched to a gene. The CDR3 loop is CASSPGTGSGNTIYF. In nucleotides, the CDR3 is TGTGCCAGCAGTCCCGGGACAGGGTCAGGAAACACCATATATTTT.

The CDR3 DNA follows: TGTGCCAGCAGGTCCCCCGGACAGAGATATGGTGAGCAGTTCTTC. This codes for CASRSPGQRYGEQFF. The chain combines TRBV6-5 with TRBJ2-1; D possibly corresponds to TRBD1 (6 bases). With 6 bases removed from V and 9 bases from J, the gap between germline ends came to 21 bases. CDR3 length equals 15 residues. Germline CDR1 reads MNHEY; CDR2 reads SVGAGI.

The chain links TRBV14 to TRBJ1-2; no clear D gene. Germline assignment: CDR1 SGHDN and CDR2 FVKESK. CDR3 length equals 13 residues. V was shortened by 4 bases and J by 2 bases, with 8 bases between the two germline ends. The CDR3 sequence: CASSRIANYGYTF. In DNA, the CDR3 is TGTGCCAGCAGCCGAATAGCGAACTATGGCTACACCTTC. The variable domain in full, completed from reference TRBV14 and TRBJ1-2, reads EAGVTQFPSHSVIEKGQTVTLRCDPISGHDNLYWYRRVMGKEIKFLLHFVKESKQDESGMPNNRFLAERTGGTYSTLKVQPAELEDSGVYFCASSRIANYGYTFGSGTRLTVV.